The clone carrying this T cell receptor beta chain appeared once. Its antigen is unidentified. 60 Vbeta and 13 Jbeta primers were used in PCR. TCRdb's copy holds only in-frame clones and misses some; the assay was immunoSEQ multiplex PCR. The sample yields 200,000 to 250,000 clones, around 80% seen once. The data originate from a study of cytomegalovirus exposure and HLA in healthy donors. Whole-study findings and limits: For most TCR beta V segments, an earlier analysis put the productive rate at about 87% or about 30% of the time. A later analysis found common viral pathogens apparently linked to several of the most significant clusters.

In nominal health when sampled, donors likely had unrecorded immune exposures nonetheless. The sequence came from a woman between 55 and 75 years old in good health and CMV-seropositive. The sequenced sample was PBMCs.

The CDR3 sequence is CASSQTTSDSYEQYF. For the CDR3, the DNA is TGCGCCAGCAGCCAGACGACTAGCGATAGCTACGAGCAGTACTTC. This chain uses TRBV4-1 with TRBJ2-7, with TRBD2 matching over 8 bases. V dropped 3 bases and J dropped 3; count of bases not matched to a gene: 7. The germline gives CDR1 MGHRA, CDR2 YSYEKL. The CDR3 covers 15 residues.